This entry describes one T cell receptor beta chain. Given a much more abundant clone one base away, this may be a read error. The same CDR3 is also encoded by other DNA sequences in this sample. Trimming took 3 bases from V and 2 from J, leaving 8 bases between them. Germline V CDR1 and CDR2: SGHVS, FNYEAQ. This CDR3 comprises 14 residues. The repertoire was sequenced with immunoSEQ multiplex PCR; TCRdb's copy has only in-frame clones and lacks some. In the table there are some 340,000 clones, roughly nine tenths of which are singletons. This record belongs to a study of blood T cell repertoires in COVID-19. As for the study in general: PBMCs, B-cell-depleted T cells, or T cells were the source of the cDNA or gDNA that made up the material.

The sequence came from a woman in her thirties who had been exposed to COVID-19. J is TRBJ1-5 and V is TRBV7-6, with D possibly being TRBD1 (5 bases). Source material: PBMCs or T cells enriched from blood (not recorded which). The DNA of the CDR3 is TGTGCCAGCAGCTTGGGGGGGGGCAATCAGCCCCAGCATTTT. It codes for CASSLGGGNQPQHF. Combining the CDR3 with reference TRBV7-6 and TRBJ1-5 gives the whole variable domain GAGVSQSPRYKVTKRGQDVALRCDPISGHVSLYWYRQALGQGPEFLTYFNYEAQQDKSGLPNDRFSAERPEGSISTLTIQRTEQRDSAMYRCASSLGGGNQPQHFGDGTRLSIL.